This TCR beta chain was obtained from a study of identical twins. Study-wide results and caveats: The abundant beta clonotypes from cord blood had fewer insertions, and memory repertoires had none of this.

Template switching added a universal primer binding site, and final cDNA carried unique molecular identifiers. One entry per CDR3 protein results from TCRdb running MiXCR on the 5' RACE reads. Found here are hundreds of thousands of distinct CDR3 sequences, around 6.8% of them singletons; the top ten hold more than 1.5%. As regards this clonotype: What it binds is unknown.

Germline-derived CDR1 and CDR2 are SQVTM and ANQGSEA. The CDR3 has 12 residues. V lost 7 bases, J lost 6 bases, and 13 bases lay in between. Separately, the same data were catalogued under a study of yellow fever vaccine responses in identical twins.

This rearrangement joins TRBV29-1 to TRBJ1-5; no firm D call. The TCR was taken from a woman under 30 in good health. The sequencing sample was made of memory (CD45RO+) T cells sorted from blood. The CDR3, as DNA: TGCAGCGCAGAAGCAGAAGGTCAGCCCCAGCATTTT. Protein: CSAEAEGQPQHF.